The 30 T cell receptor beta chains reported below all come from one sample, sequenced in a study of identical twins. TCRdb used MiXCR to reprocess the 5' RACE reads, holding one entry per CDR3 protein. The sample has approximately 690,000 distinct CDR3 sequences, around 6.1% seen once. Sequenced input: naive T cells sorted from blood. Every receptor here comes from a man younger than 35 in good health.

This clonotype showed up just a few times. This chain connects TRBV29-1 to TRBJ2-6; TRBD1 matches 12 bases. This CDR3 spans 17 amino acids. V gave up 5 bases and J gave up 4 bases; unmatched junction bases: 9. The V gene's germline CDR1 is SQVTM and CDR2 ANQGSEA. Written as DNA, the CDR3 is TGCAGCGTTAACTCCGGGACAGGGGGCACCGGGGCCAACGTCCTGACTTTC. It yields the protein CSVNSGTGGTGANVLTF.

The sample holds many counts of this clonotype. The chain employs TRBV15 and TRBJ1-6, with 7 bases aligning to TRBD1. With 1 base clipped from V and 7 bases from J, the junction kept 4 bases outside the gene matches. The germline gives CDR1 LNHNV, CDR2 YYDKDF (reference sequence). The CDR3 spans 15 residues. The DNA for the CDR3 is TGTGCCACCAGCAGAGGACAGGGAGGGAATTCACCCCTCCACTTT. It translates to CATSRGQGGNSPLHF.

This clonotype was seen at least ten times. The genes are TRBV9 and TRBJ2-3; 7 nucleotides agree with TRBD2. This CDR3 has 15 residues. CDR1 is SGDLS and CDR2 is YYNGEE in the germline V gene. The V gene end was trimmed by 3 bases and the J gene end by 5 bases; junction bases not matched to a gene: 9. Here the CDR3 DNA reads TGTGCCAGCAGCGAGGTGGGAGGGCCGGGAGATACGCAGTATTTT. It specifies CASSEVGGPGDTQYF.

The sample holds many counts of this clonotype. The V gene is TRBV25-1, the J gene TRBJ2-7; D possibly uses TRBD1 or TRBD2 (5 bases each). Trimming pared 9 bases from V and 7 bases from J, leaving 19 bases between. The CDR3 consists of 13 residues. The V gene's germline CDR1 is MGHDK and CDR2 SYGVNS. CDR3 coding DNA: TGTGCCAGTGCCCCACCGGGACCTAGGGAGCAGTACTTC. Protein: CASAPPGPREQYF.

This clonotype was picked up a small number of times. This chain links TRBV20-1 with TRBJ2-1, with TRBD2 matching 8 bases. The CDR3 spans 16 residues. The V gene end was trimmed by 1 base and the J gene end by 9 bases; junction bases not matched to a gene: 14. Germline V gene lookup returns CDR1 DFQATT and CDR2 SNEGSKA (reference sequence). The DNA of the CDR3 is TGCAGTGCTAGAGGTCTTGAGAGCGGGAGCCGCGGTGAGCAGTTCTTC. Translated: CSARGLESGSRGEQFF.

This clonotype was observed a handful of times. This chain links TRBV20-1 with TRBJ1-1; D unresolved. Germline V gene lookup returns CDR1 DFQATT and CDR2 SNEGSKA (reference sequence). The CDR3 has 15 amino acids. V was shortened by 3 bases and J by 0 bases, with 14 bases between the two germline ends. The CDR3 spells CSARGRESLNTEAFF. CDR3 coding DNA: TGCAGTGCTAGGGGTAGGGAGTCATTGAACACTGAAGCTTTCTTT.

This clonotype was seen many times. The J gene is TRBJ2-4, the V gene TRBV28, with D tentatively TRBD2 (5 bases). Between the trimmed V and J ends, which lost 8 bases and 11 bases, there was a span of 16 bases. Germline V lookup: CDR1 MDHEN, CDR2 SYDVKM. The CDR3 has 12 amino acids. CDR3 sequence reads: CASVDGVGVQYF. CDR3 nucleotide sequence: TGTGCCAGCGTTGATGGCGTCGGGGTTCAGTACTTC.

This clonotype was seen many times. The CDR3, as DNA: TGTGCCAGCAGTTTTCTGAGAGCCACAGATACGCAGTATTTT. Amino acid sequence: CASSFLRATDTQYF. V usage is TRBV12-3 or TRBV12-4 and J usage is TRBJ2-3; no definite D call. CDR3 length equals 14 residues. Trimming removed 3 bases from V and 2 bases from J, with 9 bases in between.

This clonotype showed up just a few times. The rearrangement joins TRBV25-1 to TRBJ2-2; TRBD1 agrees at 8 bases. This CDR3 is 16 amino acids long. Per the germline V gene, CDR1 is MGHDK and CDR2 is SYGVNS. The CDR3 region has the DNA TGTGCTTCCCAAGGCCGGACAGGGCCTTTCACCGGGGAGCTGTTTTTT. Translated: CASQGRTGPFTGELFF.

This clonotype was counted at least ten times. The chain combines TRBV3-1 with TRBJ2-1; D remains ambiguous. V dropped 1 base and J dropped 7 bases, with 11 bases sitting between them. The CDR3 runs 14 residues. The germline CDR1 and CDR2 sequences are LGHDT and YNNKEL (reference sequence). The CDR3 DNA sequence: TGTGCCAGCAGCCAAGGATCCTCCAAGAATGAGCAGTTCTTC. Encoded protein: CASSQGSSKNEQFF.

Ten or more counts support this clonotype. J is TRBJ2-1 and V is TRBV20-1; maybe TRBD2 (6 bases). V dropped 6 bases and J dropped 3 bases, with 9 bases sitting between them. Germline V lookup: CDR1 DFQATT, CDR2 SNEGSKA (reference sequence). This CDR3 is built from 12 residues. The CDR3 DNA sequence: TGCAGTGCCCGGACTATCTACAATGAGCAGTTCTTC. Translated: CSARTIYNEQFF.

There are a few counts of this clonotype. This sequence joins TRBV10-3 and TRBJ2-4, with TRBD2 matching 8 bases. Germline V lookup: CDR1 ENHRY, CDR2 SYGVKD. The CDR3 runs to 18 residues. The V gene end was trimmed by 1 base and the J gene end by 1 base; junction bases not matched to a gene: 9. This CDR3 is CAISEFLAGTSAKNIQYF. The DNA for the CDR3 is TGTGCCATCAGTGAGTTTTTAGCGGGGACTTCGGCCAAAAACATTCAGTACTTC.

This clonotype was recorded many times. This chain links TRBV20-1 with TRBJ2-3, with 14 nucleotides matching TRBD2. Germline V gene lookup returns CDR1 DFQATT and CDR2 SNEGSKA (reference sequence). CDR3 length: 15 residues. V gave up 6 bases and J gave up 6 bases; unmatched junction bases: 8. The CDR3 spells CSALTSGRATDTQYF. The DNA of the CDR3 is TGCAGTGCCTTGACTAGCGGGAGGGCCACCGATACGCAGTATTTT.

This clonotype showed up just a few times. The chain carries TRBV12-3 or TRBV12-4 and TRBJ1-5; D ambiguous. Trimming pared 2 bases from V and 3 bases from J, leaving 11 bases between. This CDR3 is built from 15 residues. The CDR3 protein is CASSLNGRLNQPQHF. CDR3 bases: TGTGCCAGCAGTTTAAACGGCCGCCTCAATCAGCCCCAGCATTTT.

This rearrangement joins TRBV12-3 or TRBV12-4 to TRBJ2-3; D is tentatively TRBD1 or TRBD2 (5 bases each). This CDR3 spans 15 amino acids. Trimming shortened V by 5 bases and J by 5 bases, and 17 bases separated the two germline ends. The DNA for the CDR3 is TGTGCCAGCAGTGACCCCGGGACCCGAAAAGATACGCAGTATTTT. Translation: CASSDPGTRKDTQYF.

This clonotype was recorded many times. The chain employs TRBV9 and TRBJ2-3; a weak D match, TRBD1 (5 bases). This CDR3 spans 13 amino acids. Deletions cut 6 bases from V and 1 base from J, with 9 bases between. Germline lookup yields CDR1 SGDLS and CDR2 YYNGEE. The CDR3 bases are TGTGCCAGCAATATAGGGGGCACAGATACGCAGTATTTT. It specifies CASNIGGTDTQYF.

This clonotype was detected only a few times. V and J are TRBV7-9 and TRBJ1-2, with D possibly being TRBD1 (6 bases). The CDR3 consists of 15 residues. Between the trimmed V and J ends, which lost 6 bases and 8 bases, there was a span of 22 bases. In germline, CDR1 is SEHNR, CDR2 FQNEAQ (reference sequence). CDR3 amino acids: CASSFRQATPKGYTF. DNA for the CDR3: TGTGCCAGCAGTTTCAGACAGGCGACCCCCAAGGGCTACACCTTC.

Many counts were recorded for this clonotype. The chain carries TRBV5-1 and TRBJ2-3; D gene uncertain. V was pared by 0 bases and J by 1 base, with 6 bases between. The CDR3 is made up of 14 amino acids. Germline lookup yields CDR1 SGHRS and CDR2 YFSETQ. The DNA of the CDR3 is TGCGCCAGCAGCTTGGTGGTTGGCACAGATACGCAGTATTTT. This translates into CASSLVVGTDTQYF.

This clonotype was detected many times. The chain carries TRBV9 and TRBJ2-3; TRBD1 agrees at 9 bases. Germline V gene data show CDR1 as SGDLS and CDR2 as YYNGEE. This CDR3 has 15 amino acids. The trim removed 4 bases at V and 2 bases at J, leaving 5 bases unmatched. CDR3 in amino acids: CASSLRTGATDTQYF. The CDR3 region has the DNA TGTGCCAGCAGCTTACGGACAGGGGCCACAGATACGCAGTATTTT.

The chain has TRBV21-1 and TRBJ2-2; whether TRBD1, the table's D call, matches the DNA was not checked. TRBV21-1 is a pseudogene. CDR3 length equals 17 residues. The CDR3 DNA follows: TGTGCCAGCAGCAAAGCAGGACAGGTCAATCACACCGGGGAGCTGTTTTTT. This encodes CASSKAGQVNHTGELFF.

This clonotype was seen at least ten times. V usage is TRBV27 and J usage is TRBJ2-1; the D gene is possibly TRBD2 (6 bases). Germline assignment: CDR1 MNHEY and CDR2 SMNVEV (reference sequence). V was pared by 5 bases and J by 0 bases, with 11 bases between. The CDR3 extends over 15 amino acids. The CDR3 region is CASSILADSYNEQFF. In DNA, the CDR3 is TGTGCCAGCAGTATACTAGCTGACTCCTACAATGAGCAGTTCTTC.

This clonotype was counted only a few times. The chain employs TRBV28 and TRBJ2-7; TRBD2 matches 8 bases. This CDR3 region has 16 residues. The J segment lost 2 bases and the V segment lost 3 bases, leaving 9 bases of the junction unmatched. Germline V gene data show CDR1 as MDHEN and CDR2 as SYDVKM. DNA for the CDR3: TGTGCCAGCAGTTTGCCCCCTAGCGGGTCCCCCTACGAGCAGTACTTC. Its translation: CASSLPPSGSPYEQYF.

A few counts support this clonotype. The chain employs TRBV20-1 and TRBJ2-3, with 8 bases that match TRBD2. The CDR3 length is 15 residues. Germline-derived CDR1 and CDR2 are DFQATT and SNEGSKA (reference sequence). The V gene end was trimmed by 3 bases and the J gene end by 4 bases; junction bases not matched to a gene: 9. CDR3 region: CSASEVAGSADTQYF. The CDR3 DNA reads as TGCAGTGCTAGTGAGGTAGCGGGATCAGCAGATACGCAGTATTTT.

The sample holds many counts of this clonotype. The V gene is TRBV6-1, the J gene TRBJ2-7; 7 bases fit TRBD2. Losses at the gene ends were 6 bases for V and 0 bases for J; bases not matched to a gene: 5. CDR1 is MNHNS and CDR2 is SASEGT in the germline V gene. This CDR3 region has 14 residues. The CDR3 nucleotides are TGTGCCAGCAGAGGAGCGGGGATCTCCTACGAGCAGTACTTC. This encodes CASRGAGISYEQYF.

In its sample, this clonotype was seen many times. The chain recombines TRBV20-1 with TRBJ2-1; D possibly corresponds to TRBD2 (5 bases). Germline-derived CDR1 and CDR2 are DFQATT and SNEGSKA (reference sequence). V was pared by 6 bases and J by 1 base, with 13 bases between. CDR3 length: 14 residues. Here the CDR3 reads CSAMNGESYNEQFF. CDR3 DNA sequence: TGCAGTGCCATGAACGGGGAGTCCTACAATGAGCAGTTCTTC.

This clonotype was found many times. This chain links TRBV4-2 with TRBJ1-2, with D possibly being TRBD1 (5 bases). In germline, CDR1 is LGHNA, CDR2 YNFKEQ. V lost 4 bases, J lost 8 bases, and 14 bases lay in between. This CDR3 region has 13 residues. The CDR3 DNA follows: TGTGCCAGCAGCCCCCGCGTGGGGCGCGGCTACACCTTC. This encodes CASSPRVGRGYTF.

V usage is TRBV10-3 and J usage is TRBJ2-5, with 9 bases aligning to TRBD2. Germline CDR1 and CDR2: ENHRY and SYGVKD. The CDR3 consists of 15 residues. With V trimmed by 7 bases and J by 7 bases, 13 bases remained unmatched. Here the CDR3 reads CAITDETGLAATQYF. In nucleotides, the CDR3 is TGTGCCATCACCGACGAAACGGGACTAGCAGCGACCCAGTACTTC.

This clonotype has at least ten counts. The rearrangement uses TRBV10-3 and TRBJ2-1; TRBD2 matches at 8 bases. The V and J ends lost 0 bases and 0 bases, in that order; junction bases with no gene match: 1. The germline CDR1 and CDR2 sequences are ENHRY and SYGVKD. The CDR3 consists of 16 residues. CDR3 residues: CAISESSGDSYNEQFF. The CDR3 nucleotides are TGTGCCATCAGTGAGTCTAGCGGGGACTCCTACAATGAGCAGTTCTTC.

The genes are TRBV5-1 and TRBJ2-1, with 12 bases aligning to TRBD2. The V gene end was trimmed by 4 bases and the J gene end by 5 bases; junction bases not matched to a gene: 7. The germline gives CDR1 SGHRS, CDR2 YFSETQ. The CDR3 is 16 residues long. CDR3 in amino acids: CASSGSLAGGHNEQFF. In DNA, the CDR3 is TGCGCCAGCAGCGGCTCACTAGCGGGAGGCCACAATGAGCAGTTCTTC.

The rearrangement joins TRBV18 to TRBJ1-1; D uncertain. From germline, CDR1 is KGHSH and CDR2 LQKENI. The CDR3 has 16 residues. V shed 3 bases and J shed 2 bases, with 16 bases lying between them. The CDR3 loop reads CASSPLVLGENTEAFF. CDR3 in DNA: TGTGCCAGCTCACCCTTGGTGCTTGGAGAAAACACTGAAGCTTTCTTT.